The rows below give T cell receptor beta chains drawn from one sample of a study of regulatory T cells in long-lasting Graves disease. MiXCR, applied by TCRdb to the multiplex PCR reads, yields one record per CDR3 protein. Of 680,000 or so distinct CDR3 sequences listed, 16% are singletons. The same sample was also studied in work on T cells in Graves' hyperthyroidism and ophthalmopathy.

The sample here was peripheral blood mononuclear cells (PBMCs), taken at new diagnosis, from a patient treated with antithyroid drugs. These receptors all stem from a woman aged 30 to 39 with Graves disease. CDR3s include the opening cysteine and the closing phenylalanine or tryptophan. Each record gives: V gene, J gene, D gene, clone size, CDR3 DNA, CDR3 protein. A D gene is named only where the DNA matches it firmly. Clone size appears in some rows only: once, few, many, or a class for an expanded clone.

TRBV7-2	TRBJ2-1	.	.	TGTGCCAGCAGCTTAATCGCGGACTCGGTTATCTCCTACAATGAGCAGTTCTTC	CASSLIADSVISYNEQFF
TRBV29-1	TRBJ1-2	.	.	TGCAGCGTTGAATCTGGGGGTGGCTACACCTTC	CSVESGGGYTF
TRBV18	TRBJ1-5	.	.	TGTGCCAGCTCACCCGGTAAGGGCAATCAGCCCCAGCATTTT	CASSPGKGNQPQHF
TRBV3-1	TRBJ1-5	.	.	TGTGCCAGCAGCCAAGTATCGGGACCGACGGTGCCCCAGCATTTT	CASSQVSGPTVPQHF
TRBV7-2	TRBJ2-2	.	many	TGTGCCAGCAGCGTCGACACCACGAACACCGGGGAGCTGTTTTTT	CASSVDTTNTGELFF
TRBV4-2	TRBJ2-5	TRBD2	.	TGTGCCAGCAGCCGAGGACTAGCGGGATTATCCCAAGAGACCCAGTACTTC	CASSRGLAGLSQETQYF
TRBV12-3/TRBV12-4	TRBJ1-5	.	many	TGTGCCAGCAGTTTTGGATTAACACGGGGCCCCAATAGCAATCAGCCCCAGCATTTT	CASSFGLTRGPNSNQPQHF
TRBV7-3	TRBJ2-1	TRBD1	many	TGTGCCAGCAGCCGCGGACAGGGGGCCGGTAATGAGCAGTTCTTC	CASSRGQGAGNEQFF
TRBV28	TRBJ2-3	TRBD2	.	TGTGCCAGCAGCCAAGAACTAGCGGGGTACACAGATACGCAGTATTTT	CASSQELAGYTDTQYF
TRBV20-1	TRBJ2-5	TRBD2	many	TGCAGTGCTACCAAACTAGCGGGAGGGTCAGTGGAGTACTTC	CSATKLAGGSVEYF
TRBV5-4	TRBJ2-2	.	.	TGTGCCAGCAGCTCTTGGGGGGCGGGCGACACCGGGGAGCTGTTTTTT	CASSSWGAGDTGELFF
TRBV12-3/TRBV12-4	TRBJ1-3	.	.	TGTGCCAGCACTCTTTTCGCGGGAAACACCATATATTTT	CASTLFAGNTIYF
TRBV11-3	TRBJ2-3	.	many	TGTGCCAGCAGCTATAGCGGTAGCACAGATACGCAGTATTTT	CASSYSGSTDTQYF
TRBV30	TRBJ1-1	.	.	TGTGCCTGGGTTACTAGGGGTGTTGAAGCTTTCTTT	CAWVTRGVEAFF
TRBV5-1	TRBJ2-1	.	.	TGCGCCAGCAGCTTGGCCGGAGACACATTTGGGAATGAGCAGTTCTTC	CASSLAGDTFGNEQFF
TRBV5-1	TRBJ2-7	TRBD2	few	TGCGCCAGCAGCTGGGGGACTAGCGGGAGATCGGGCGAGCAGTACTTC	CASSWGTSGRSGEQYF
TRBV3-1	TRBJ2-7	.	few	TGTGCCAGCAGCCAAGAAGTGGGCCTCTACGAGCAGTACTTC	CASSQEVGLYEQYF
TRBV19	TRBJ1-4	TRBD1	.	TGTGCCAGTAGTTCGCCTCGGACAGGGCCAAAACTGTTTTTT	CASSSPRTGPKLFF
TRBV3-1	TRBJ1-1	.	many	TGTGCCAGCAGCCAAGAATGGGGCACTGAAGCTTTCTTT	CASSQEWGTEAFF
TRBV28	TRBJ2-7	.	.	TGTGCCAGCAGTTTTCGCGGGGCAGGGGGGTACGAGCAGTACTTC	CASSFRGAGGYEQYF
TRBV12-3/TRBV12-4	TRBJ1-1	.	many	TGTGCCAGCCGGTCCCGCACTGAAGCTTTCTTT	CASRSRTEAFF
TRBV27	TRBJ2-7	TRBD2	.	TGTGCCAGCAGTTTAGATTGGGGCGTAGCGGGAGACAATGAGCAGTACTTC	CASSLDWGVAGDNEQYF
TRBV28	TRBJ1-2	TRBD1	many	TGTGCCAGCAGTTTATCCGGGACAGATCGGCCTGGCTACACCTTC	CASSLSGTDRPGYTF
TRBV30	TRBJ2-1	TRBD2	few	TGTGCCTGGAGCAAATCATTAGCGGGAGTAGATGAGCAGTTCTTC	CAWSKSLAGVDEQFF